The present TCR beta chain was sequenced within a study of blood T cell repertoires in COVID-19. At the level of the study: COVID-19 samples, acute and convalescent, were from the United States, Italy and Spain. Nucleic acid was either cDNA or gDNA, and it came from T cells, B-cell-depleted T cells, or PBMCs.

Study processing details: Amplifying reference gene primers gave estimates of nucleated cell counts. Libraries were prepared by immunoSEQ multiplex PCR; TCRdb keeps only in-frame clonotypes and omits some of them. V and J calls and clone size come straight from that table; D and trimming were deduced from the DNA. This sample has about 74,000 clones, with 70% to 80% found just once. Sequencing was carried out using peripheral blood. The sequence was obtained from a man between 65 and 85 years old with active or convalescent COVID-19.

CDR3 sequence reads: CSERQGRTDTQYF. The CDR3 DNA follows: TGCAGCGAAAGACAGGGTCGCACAGATACGCAGTATTTT. The rearrangement links TRBV29-1 to TRBJ2-3; 7 bases line up with TRBD1. CDR1 and CDR2 from the germline V gene are SQVTM and ANQGSEA. With 7 bases clipped from V and 1 base from J, the junction kept 5 bases outside the gene matches. CDR3 length: 13 residues.